This entry concerns a single TCR beta chain. The data originate from a study of T cell changes during pregnancy in multiple sclerosis. Assay used: immunoSEQ multiplex PCR; TCRdb lists only in-frame clones, some missing. Of 56,000 or so clones listed, 90% were seen once; the top ten hold roughly 2.1%. J gave up 5 bases and V 8 bases, and 9 bases lay outside the gene matches. The CDR3 contains 14 residues. The germline CDR1 and CDR2 sequences are SNHLY and FYNNEI. The V gene is TRBV2, the J gene TRBJ2-1, with 7 bases lining up with TRBD1. The clonotype originates from a female donor in good health, enrolled as a control in a pregnancy study. Material: peripheral blood, obtained in the first trimester of pregnancy. CDR3 sequence reads: CASYRRGQDNEQFF. The CDR3 coding sequence is TGTGCCAGCTATAGGCGCGGACAGGACAATGAGCAGTTCTTC.